This TCR beta chain was retrieved from a study of type 1 regulatory T cells. About the study: T-allo10 is a Tr1-enriched, alloantigen-specific CD4 T cell product made in vitro.

Worth noting for this clonotype: Antigen: not known.

Each CDR3 protein is one row after TCRdb ran MiXCR on the reads. The sample records about 65,000 distinct CDR3 sequences, roughly 49% being singletons. General observations from the study: Compared with non-Tr1 cells, Tr1 cells showed a narrower TCR repertoire.

The source is a human donor in good health. The sequencing input was cultured non-Tr1 T cells, either the whole culture or a sorted T cell fraction (not recorded which).

CDR3 coding DNA: TGTGCCAGCAGCCCCGAGGGGCTCAGCAATCAGCCCCAGCATTTT. Translation gives CASSPEGLSNQPQHF. The rearrangement joins TRBV12-3 or TRBV12-4 to TRBJ1-5; D might be TRBD1 (5 bases). The V gene lost 6 bases and the J gene lost 1 base, with 13 bases spanning the gap. This CDR3 spans 15 amino acids.